These 6 T cell receptor beta chains originate from one sample sequenced in a study of blood T cell repertoires in COVID-19. Libraries were prepared by immunoSEQ multiplex PCR; TCRdb keeps only in-frame clonotypes and omits some of them. The sample carries approximately 200,000 clones, roughly 85% recorded once. Sequencing was carried out using peripheral blood. These receptors all stem from a human donor with active or convalescent COVID-19. The donor label of this sample is uncertain.

The chain links TRBV2 to TRBJ1-1; a possible D gene is TRBD1 (5 bases). Deletions cut 0 bases from V and 1 base from J, with 12 bases between. Germline assignment: CDR1 SNHLY and CDR2 FYNNEI. The CDR3 length is 16 residues. This CDR3 reads CASSEARRAGNTEAFF. Here the CDR3 DNA reads TGTGCCAGCAGTGAAGCGCGCAGGGCCGGGAACACTGAAGCTTTCTTT.

This chain joins TRBV21-1 and TRBJ1-1; the table gives TRBD1 as D, unverified against the DNA. TRBV21-1 is marked as a pseudogene. The length of the CDR3 is 15 residues. In nucleotides, the CDR3 is TGTGCCAGCAGTTGGACAGGGGGAATGAACACTGAAGCTTTCTTT. Translation: CASSWTGGMNTEAFF.

This chain connects TRBV21-1 to TRBJ2-1; the DNA was not used to check the table's D call, TRBD1. TRBV21-1 is described as a pseudogene. This CDR3 spans 14 amino acids. The DNA for the CDR3 is TGTGCCAGCAGCACCCTGGGGACAGGGAATGAGCAGTTCTTC. Protein: CASSTLGTGNEQFF.

The J gene is TRBJ1-2, the V gene TRBV7-9, with D maybe TRBD1 (6 bases). Germline loops: CDR1 SEHNR, CDR2 FQNEAQ (reference sequence). The CDR3 extends over 15 amino acids. Deletions cut 5 bases from V and 1 base from J, with 14 bases between. CDR3 DNA: TGTGCCAGCAGCCCAGGGCGGGGGCGTAACTATGGCTACACCTTC. Its translation: CASSPGRGRNYGYTF.

The chain employs TRBV19 and TRBJ2-7, with TRBD2 matching 9 bases. With 10 bases clipped from V and 3 bases from J, the junction kept 10 bases outside the gene matches. Germline CDR1 and CDR2: LNHDA and SQIVND (reference sequence). CDR3 length equals 14 residues. This CDR3 is CATLDLAGNYEQYF. The CDR3 DNA reads TGTGCCACCTTGGATCTAGCGGGAAACTACGAGCAGTACTTC. Full variable domain (remainder filled in from reference TRBV19 and TRBJ2-7): DGGITQSPKYLFRKEGQNVTLSCEQNLNHDAMYWYRQDPGQGLRLIYYSQIVNDFQKGDIAEGYSVSREKKESFPLTVTSAQKNPTAFYLCATLDLAGNYEQYFGPGTRLTVT.

V gene TRBV3-1 (or the pseudogene TRBV3-2) combines with J gene TRBJ1-5; 7 bases agree with TRBD1. The CDR3 runs to 14 residues. V lost 4 bases, J lost 7 bases, and 7 bases stayed unmatched. CDR1 is LGHDT, CDR2 YNNKEL, per germline (reference sequence). The CDR3 reads CASSRNRGEQPQHF. Here the CDR3 DNA reads TGTGCCAGCAGCCGCAACAGGGGTGAACAGCCCCAGCATTTT.